This TCR beta chain was observed in a study of cytomegalovirus exposure and HLA in healthy donors. Study-level results: Presence/absence analyses assumed roughly uniform sequencing depth across donors. Analysis was carried out at a later point, and it linked a missense DCLRE1C variant to TCR beta V- and J-gene trimming.

Healthy people donating bone marrow made up the donors. Donors had nominal health at sampling but likely had unrecorded immune exposures. To note about this clone: The antigen is not known.

The PCR made use of 60 Vbeta and 13 Jbeta primers. Using immunoSEQ multiplex PCR, the repertoire was profiled, and TCRdb retains in-frame clones only, with some absent. Here the sample spans roughly 130,000 clones, roughly 80% being singletons. This TCR was sampled from a woman in her thirties or forties in good health and CMV-seropositive. Specimen: PBMCs.

CDR3 region: CAISGREFSEAFF. The CDR3 DNA reads as TGTGCCATCAGTGGTCGGGAGTTCTCTGAAGCTTTCTTT. The chain links TRBV10-3 to TRBJ1-1; no definite D call. This CDR3 spans 13 amino acids. Per germline, CDR1 ENHRY and CDR2 SYGVKD. V was trimmed by 4 bases and J by 6 bases, leaving 12 bases between them.